A single sample is the source of the 26 T cell receptor beta chains below, sequenced in a study of a mutant IDH1 vaccine in newly diagnosed glioma. Sequencing used immunoSEQ multiplex PCR; TCRdb keeps in-frame clones, though not all of them. Of 50,000 or so clones listed, roughly four fifths were seen once; the top ten hold 7% to 8.5%. No cognate antigen is known for these TCRs. Specified time point: week 5, during vaccination. Each dose delivered 300 ug of mutant IDH1 20-mer peptide subcutaneously with imiquimod. The sequences come from PBMCs, collected from a glioma patient whose treatment included an IDH1 peptide vaccine. Every receptor here comes from a woman aged 50 to 60 with glioma.

The rearrangement joins TRBV4-1 to TRBJ2-1, with 7 bases that match TRBD2. The CDR3 has 15 amino acids. V was pared by 1 base and J by 7 bases, with 7 bases of the junction left unmatched. CDR1 MGHRA and CDR2 YSYEKL come from the germline V gene. As DNA, the CDR3 is TGCGCCAGCAGCCAAGCGGGTGGGGAGGGTAATGAGCAGTTCTTC. This translates into CASSQAGGEGNEQFF.

V is TRBV30 and J is TRBJ2-1, with 7 bases identical to TRBD1. The V and J ends lost 2 bases and 6 bases, in that order; junction bases with no gene match: 1. CDR3 length equals 12 residues. The germline V gene has CDR1 GTSNPN and CDR2 SVGIG (reference sequence). The CDR3 DNA follows: TGTGCCTGGAGTCCAGGGGGCAATGAGCAGTTCTTC. This translates into CAWSPGGNEQFF. The complete variable domain, with remaining parts taken from reference TRBV30 and TRBJ2-1, reads SQTIHQWPATLVQPVGSPLSLECTVEGTSNPNLYWYRQAAGRGLQLLFYSVGIGQISSEVPQNLSASRPQDRQFILSSKKLLLSDSGFYLCAWSPGGNEQFFGPGTRLTVL.

V gene TRBV7-6 combines with J gene TRBJ2-3; D may be TRBD1 (6 bases). V was cut by 6 bases and J by 0 bases, with 13 bases left in between. The CDR3 is made up of 15 amino acids. Germline CDR1 reads SGHVS; CDR2 reads FNYEAQ. The CDR3 DNA reads TGTGCCAGCAGGCCGACAGGAGCTAGCACAGATACGCAGTATTTT. Protein sequence: CASRPTGASTDTQYF.

This clone was observed a single time. V gene TRBV7-2 combines with J gene TRBJ1-1; 8 nucleotides align to TRBD1. CDR1 and CDR2 from the germline V gene are SGHTA and FQGNSA. The junction had 14 bases not matched to a gene; V was cut back by 5 bases and J by 3 bases. The CDR3 length is 17 residues. CDR3 region: CASSTKGQGDWHTEAFF. The CDR3 DNA reads TGTGCCAGCAGCACAAAAGGACAGGGCGACTGGCACACTGAAGCTTTCTTT. Full variable domain (remainder filled in from reference TRBV7-2 and TRBJ1-1): GAGVSQSPSNKVTEKGKDVELRCDPISGHTALYWYRQSLGQGLEFLIYFQGNSAPDKSGLPSDRFSAERTGGSVSTLTIQRTQQEDSAVYLCASSTKGQGDWHTEAFFGQGTRLTVV.

This clone has a single count. The chain joins TRBV5-4 to TRBJ1-2; a possible D gene is TRBD1 (6 bases). V lost 4 bases and J lost 5, with 18 bases in between. Looked up from germline, CDR1 is SGHNT and CDR2 is YYREEE (reference sequence). The CDR3 totals 15 residues. In DNA, the CDR3 is TGTGCCAGCAGCCTCATGAACAGGGACCTTTATGGCTACACCTTC. It specifies CASSLMNRDLYGYTF.

The J gene is TRBJ1-1, the V gene TRBV21-1; TRBD1 was called by the table and not checked on the DNA. TRBV21-1 is designated a pseudogene. The CDR3 length is 14 residues. CDR3: CASSKSGSFTEAFF. CDR3 coding DNA: TGTGCCAGCAGCAAGTCAGGAAGCTTCACTGAAGCTTTCTTT.

This chain joins TRBV11-3 and TRBJ2-5; D is uncertain. This CDR3 comprises 13 residues. Trimming removed 5 bases at V and 5 bases at J, with 12 bases between. Per the germline V gene, CDR1 is SGHNT and CDR2 is YENEEA. The CDR3 DNA is TGTGCCAGCAGCCCTAGTGGATTGGAGACCCAGTACTTC. Translation: CASSPSGLETQYF. The full variable domain, completed using reference TRBV11-3 and TRBJ2-5, is EAGVVQSPRYKIIEKKQPVAFWCNPISGHNTLYWYLQNLGQGPELLIRYENEEAVDDSQLPKDRFSAERLKGVDSTLKIQPAELGDSAVYLCASSPSGLETQYFGPGTRLLVL.

CDR3 in amino acids: CASSPSAGGSYNEQFF. In DNA, the CDR3 is TGTGCCAGCTCCCCCAGTGCAGGGGGCTCCTACAATGAGCAGTTCTTC. The chain employs TRBV18 and TRBJ2-1; 7 bases are a match to TRBD1. Germline CDR1 and CDR2: KGHSH and LQKENI. This CDR3 is built from 16 residues. Germline trimming cut 6 bases from V and 0 bases from J; bases unmatched to any gene: 8.

This chain joins TRBV12-5 and TRBJ1-1; 8 nucleotides align to TRBD1. J lost 3 bases, V lost 6 bases, and 3 bases had no gene match. The CDR3 has 13 amino acids. Germline assignment: CDR1 LGHNT and CDR2 FRNRAP. CDR3 nucleotides: TGTGCTAGTGGGATGACAGGGGACACTGAAGCTTTCTTT. It translates to CASGMTGDTEAFF.

A few counts support this clone. The chain uses TRBV18 and TRBJ1-1, with a possible D match to TRBD1 (6 bases). The CDR3 spans 13 residues. CDR1 is KGHSH, CDR2 LQKENI, per germline. V was pared by 8 bases and J by 3 bases, with 13 bases between. The CDR3 DNA reads TGTGCCAGCGGTGTAGGGGGGGACACTGAAGCTTTCTTT. Translated, it gives CASGVGGDTEAFF.

This rearrangement joins TRBV9 to TRBJ2-1; TRBD2 is a possible D gene (6 bases). The ends were cut back, 0 bases at V and 9 bases at J, with 13 bases in the middle. This CDR3 spans 14 amino acids. Germline CDR1 is SGDLS and CDR2 is YYNGEE. CDR3 coding DNA: TGTGCCAGCAGCGTAGTCGGGAGCACTGGTGAGCAGTTCTTC. Translated, it gives CASSVVGSTGEQFF.

The V call is TRBV11-2, the J call TRBJ1-2; D not resolved. The V end was cut by 6 bases, the J end by 5 bases, with 10 bases between. Germline CDR1 and CDR2: SGHAT and FQNNGV. The CDR3 contains 12 residues. The CDR3 nucleotides are TGTGCCAGCAGTTTCGAAAGTTATGGCTACACCTTC. Amino acids: CASSFESYGYTF.

The rearrangement uses TRBV7-2 and TRBJ2-3; D gene unclear. The CDR3 loop spans 15 amino acids. The germline gives CDR1 SGHTA, CDR2 FQGNSA. V was trimmed by 2 bases and J by 2 bases, leaving 11 bases between them. CDR3 in DNA: TGTGCCAGCAGCTTATTAGGTTTCAACACAGATACGCAGTATTTT. Amino acid sequence: CASSLLGFNTDTQYF.

The gene calls are TRBV4-1 and TRBJ1-4; D possibly corresponds to TRBD1 (5 bases). V lost 0 bases and J lost 8, with 13 bases in between. The germline V gene has CDR1 MGHRA and CDR2 YSYEKL. This CDR3 contains 15 residues. CDR3 sequence: CASSQDGGIKEKLFF. The CDR3 DNA reads TGCGCCAGCAGCCAAGATGGGGGAATAAAGGAAAAACTGTTTTTT.

The J gene is TRBJ1-4, the V gene TRBV27; D is undetermined. Trimming took off 3 bases at V and 0 bases at J, with 11 bases between the two ends. The CDR3 spans 16 residues. Looked up from germline, CDR1 is MNHEY and CDR2 is SMNVEV (reference sequence). CDR3: CASSFKPGTTNEKLFF. In nucleotides, the CDR3 is TGTGCCAGCAGTTTTAAGCCGGGGACAACTAATGAAAAACTGTTTTTT.

The chain is built from TRBV18 and TRBJ2-1, with D tentatively TRBD2 (5 bases). The CDR3 runs 11 residues. V was clipped by 6 bases and J by 10 bases, with 10 bases between them. Per the germline V gene, CDR1 is KGHSH and CDR2 is LQKENI. DNA of the CDR3: TGTGCCAGCTCTCCCGGGGAGGAGCAGTTCTTC. Protein sequence: CASSPGEEQFF. The complete variable domain, with remaining parts taken from reference TRBV18 and TRBJ2-1, reads NAGVMQNPRHLVRRRGQEARLRCSPMKGHSHVYWYRQLPEEGLKFMVYLQKENIIDESGMPKERFSAEFPKEGPSILRIQQVVRGDSAAYFCASSPGEEQFFGPGTRLTVL.

CDR3 nucleotide sequence: TGTGCCAGCAGTTTAGCCCCAGGGACTGAAGCTTTCTTT. Amino acids: CASSLAPGTEAFF. The rearrangement uses TRBV27 and TRBJ1-1, with TRBD1 as a possible D gene (5 bases). The CDR3 extends over 13 amino acids. CDR1 is MNHEY, CDR2 SMNVEV, per germline (reference sequence). Between the trimmed V and J ends, which lost 2 bases and 5 bases, there was a span of 9 bases.

The rearrangement uses TRBV7-8 and TRBJ1-5; a weak D match, TRBD1 (5 bases). Germline V CDR1 and CDR2: SGHVS, FQNEAQ. V was shortened by 1 base and J by 10 bases, with 17 bases between the two germline ends. The CDR3 is 15 residues long. The CDR3 region has the DNA TGTGCCAGCAGCTTAGAAGGACACCAGGTCCGACCCCAGCATTTT. Protein product: CASSLEGHQVRPQHF.

V is TRBV6-5 and J is TRBJ2-5; TRBD2 agrees at 7 bases. CDR1 is MNHEY, CDR2 SVGAGI, per germline. The CDR3 spans 13 residues. V dropped 5 bases and J dropped 4; count of bases not matched to a gene: 4. The CDR3 nucleotides read TGTGCCAGCAGTCGGGACTACAGAGAGACCCAGTACTTC. Residues: CASSRDYRETQYF.

The chain combines TRBV6-5 with TRBJ2-7; possible D gene TRBD2, 6 bases. The V gene lost 2 bases and the J gene lost 3 bases, with 11 bases spanning the gap. In germline, CDR1 is MNHEY, CDR2 SVGAGI. The CDR3 sequence is 14 residues long. CDR3 nucleotide sequence: TGTGCCAGCAGTTACAAACGGGGGTACTACGAGCAGTACTTC. Its protein product is CASSYKRGYYEQYF.

This clone was seen more than once but under ten times. The genes are TRBV6-4 and TRBJ2-2; D is undetermined. V was shortened by 6 bases and J by 5 bases, with 16 bases between the two germline ends. Germline-derived CDR1 and CDR2 are MRHNA and SNTAGT. This CDR3 spans 15 amino acids. The CDR3 nucleotides are TGTGCCAGCAGCCCCGACGACCTACCGACCGGGGAGCTGTTTTTT. This sequence encodes CASSPDDLPTGELFF.

The chain couples TRBV27 to TRBJ2-7; unclear D gene. Trimming took 3 bases from V and 0 from J, leaving 6 bases between them. This CDR3 spans 13 amino acids. The V gene's germline CDR1 is MNHEY and CDR2 SMNVEV (reference sequence). In DNA, the CDR3 is TGTGCCAGCAGTTTGGGGATCTCCTACGAGCAGTACTTC. Protein: CASSLGISYEQYF.

This clone was seen a few times. The chain is built from TRBV9 and TRBJ2-2; D may be TRBD1 (6 bases). The CDR3 runs 15 residues. The germline V and J ends were trimmed by 0 bases and 2 bases, with 8 bases remaining between them. Germline-derived CDR1 and CDR2 are SGDLS and YYNGEE. This chain's CDR3 is CASSVGTANTGELFF. In DNA, the CDR3 is TGTGCCAGCAGCGTAGGGACAGCCAACACCGGGGAGCTGTTTTTT. Full variable domain (missing parts from reference TRBV9 and TRBJ2-2): DSGVTQTPKHLITATGQRVTLRCSPRSGDLSVYWYQQSLDQGLQFLIQYYNGEERAKGNILERFSAQQFPDLHSELNLSSLELGDSALYFCASSVGTANTGELFFGEGSRLTVL.

The gene calls are TRBV7-8 and TRBJ2-7; unclear D gene. V shed 2 bases and J shed 6 bases, with 8 bases lying between them. The CDR3 totals 12 residues. Germline V gene data show CDR1 as SGHVS and CDR2 as FQNEAQ. CDR3 coding DNA: TGTGCCAGCAGCTTACGAGGTGGCGAGCAGTACTTC. Translated, it gives CASSLRGGEQYF.

The V and J genes are TRBV14 and TRBJ1-1; TRBD1 might be the D (5 bases). Trimming cost V 3 bases and J 4 bases, with 15 bases left between them. Germline lookup yields CDR1 SGHDN and CDR2 FVKESK. The CDR3 consists of 15 residues. In nucleotides, the CDR3 is TGTGCCAGCAGCCAGGTGGGGCACGGGACCACTGAAGCTTTCTTT. Protein: CASSQVGHGTTEAFF.

This chain connects TRBV19 to TRBJ1-1; no firm D call. With 5 bases removed from V and 7 bases from J, the gap between germline ends came to 8 bases. The germline CDR1 and CDR2 sequences are LNHDA and SQIVND (reference sequence). The CDR3 totals 11 residues. CDR3 in amino acids: CASSSRLEAFF. CDR3 nucleotide sequence: TGTGCCAGTAGTTCGCGGCTTGAAGCTTTCTTT. The whole variable domain, filled in from reference TRBV19 and TRBJ1-1, reads DGGITQSPKYLFRKEGQNVTLSCEQNLNHDAMYWYRQDPGQGLRLIYYSQIVNDFQKGDIAEGYSVSREKKESFPLTVTSAQKNPTAFYLCASSSRLEAFFGQGTRLTVV.